A selection of T cell receptor beta chains follows, all from one sample in a study of cytomegalovirus exposure and HLA in healthy donors. Generated by immunoSEQ multiplex PCR, the TCRdb table keeps only in-frame clones and is missing some. This sample has roughly 150,000 clones; approximately 87% occur once, and the top ten carry approximately 5%. Source material: PBMCs. Source of these receptors: a woman aged 25 to 39 in good health and CMV-seronegative. CDR3s include the opening cysteine and the closing phenylalanine or tryptophan. The order of the fields is V gene, clone size, J gene, D gene, CDR3 protein, CDR3 DNA. The D gene is left open where the match is weak. Not all rows give a size; the values are once, few, many and, for expanded clones, a class.

TRBV11-2,.,TRBJ2-7,TRBD2,CASSSKLAGYEQYF,TGTGCCAGCAGCTCCAAACTAGCGGGCTACGAGCAGTACTTC
TRBV5-1,.,TRBJ2-1,.,CASSGGPMNEQFF,TGCGCCAGCAGTGGGGGACCGATGAATGAGCAGTTCTTC
TRBV28,few,TRBJ1-2,.,CASSGTVMGYTF,TGTGCCAGTTCCGGAACAGTTATGGGCTACACCTTC
TRBV6-5,.,TRBJ2-5,.,CASSYSEAIEETQYF,TGTGCCAGCAGTTACTCTGAAGCCATCGAAGAGACCCAGTACTTC
TRBV4-3,.,TRBJ1-1,TRBD1,CASSQDRLQGATEAFF,TGCGCCAGCAGCCAAGACAGGTTGCAGGGGGCTACTGAAGCTTTCTTT
TRBV7-8,once,TRBJ2-5,TRBD2,CASSTGSGGETQYF,TGTGCCAGCAGTACGGGCAGCGGGGGAGAGACCCAGTACTTC
TRBV7-3,once,TRBJ2-1,.,CASSSANEQFF,TGTGCCAGCAGCTCCGCCAATGAGCAGTTCTTC
TRBV30,.,TRBJ2-7,TRBD2,CAWSVGVTSGDQYF,TGTGCCTGGAGTGTTGGCGTGACTAGCGGGGATCAGTACTTC
TRBV19,.,TRBJ1-1,TRBD1,CASSTGGGVNTEAFF,TGTGCCAGTAGTACAGGGGGCGGCGTGAACACTGAAGCTTTCTTT
TRBV5-8,.,TRBJ2-7,.,CASSLEAGMYYEQYF,TGTGCCAGCAGCTTGGAGGCAGGGATGTACTACGAGCAGTACTTC
TRBV27,once,TRBJ2-1,.,CASSNMSSYNEQFF,TGTGCCAGCAGTAACATGAGCTCCTACAATGAGCAGTTCTTC
TRBV4-3,.,TRBJ1-6,.,CASSPLQNSPLHF,TGCGCCAGCAGCCCCCTACAGAATTCACCCCTCCACTTT
TRBV5-1,.,TRBJ1-2,.,CASSLAILDGYGYTF,TGCGCCAGCAGCTTGGCTATTCTGGACGGCTATGGCTACACCTTC
TRBV28,.,TRBJ2-7,.,CASSPSGGNYEQYF,TGTGCCAGCAGTCCCAGTGGGGGGAATTACGAGCAGTACTTC
TRBV2,.,TRBJ2-3,TRBD2,CASSVGSGGRTDTQYF,TGTGCCAGCAGTGTGGGTAGCGGGGGACGCACAGATACGCAGTATTTT
TRBV11-3,.,TRBJ2-2,TRBD2,CASSPGLAGGLGAGELFF,TGTGCCAGCAGCCCCGGACTAGCGGGAGGCCTAGGGGCCGGGGAGCTGTTTTTT
TRBV5-1,once,TRBJ2-1,TRBD2,CASSLGLAGGPDEQFF,TGCGCCAGCAGCTTGGGACTAGCGGGAGGGCCGGATGAGCAGTTCTTC
TRBV30,.,TRBJ2-1,TRBD2,CAWDYFSGSLSEQFF,TGTGCCTGGGACTACTTTAGCGGGAGCTTGAGCGAGCAGTTCTTC
TRBV15,once,TRBJ1-2,.,CATSRDVTGSMVRYTF,TGTGCCACCAGCAGAGATGTGACAGGATCGATGGTTCGCTACACCTTC
TRBV7-3,.,TRBJ1-2,TRBD1,CASSLRQGDGYTF,TGTGCCAGCAGCTTGAGACAGGGGGATGGCTACACCTTC